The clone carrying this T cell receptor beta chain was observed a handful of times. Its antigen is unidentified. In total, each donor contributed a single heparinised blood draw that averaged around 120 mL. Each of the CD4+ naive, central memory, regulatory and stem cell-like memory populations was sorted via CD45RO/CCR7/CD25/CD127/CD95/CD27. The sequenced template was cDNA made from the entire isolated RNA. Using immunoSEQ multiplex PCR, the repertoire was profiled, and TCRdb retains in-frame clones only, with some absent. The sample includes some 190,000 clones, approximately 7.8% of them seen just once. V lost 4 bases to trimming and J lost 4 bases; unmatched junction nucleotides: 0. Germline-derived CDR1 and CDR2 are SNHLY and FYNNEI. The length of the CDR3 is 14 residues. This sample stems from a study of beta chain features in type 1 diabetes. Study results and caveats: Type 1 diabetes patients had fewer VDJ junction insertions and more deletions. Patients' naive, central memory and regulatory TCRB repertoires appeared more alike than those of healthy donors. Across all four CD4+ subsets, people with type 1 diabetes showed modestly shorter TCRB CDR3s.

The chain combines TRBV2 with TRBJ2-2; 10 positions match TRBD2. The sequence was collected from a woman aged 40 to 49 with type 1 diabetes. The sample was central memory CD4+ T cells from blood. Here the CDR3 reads CASSASGSTGELFF. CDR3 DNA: TGTGCCAGCAGTGCTAGCGGGAGCACCGGGGAGCTGTTTTTT.